This T cell receptor (beta chain) is from a study of identical twins' blood T cells. Study summary: Some 12 libraries, six alpha and six beta, gave 50 million or so reads.

A remark on this clonotype: At one boundary the junction diverges from the germline segment, which might be a read error.

The germline CDR1 and CDR2 sequences are SGHRS and YFSETQ. The CDR3 loop spans 13 amino acids. TCR cDNA libraries came from RNA via a modified published protocol. TCRdb reprocessed the 5' RACE reads with MiXCR, giving one entry per CDR3 protein. The table includes fewer than 450,000 distinct CDR3 sequences, roughly 31% detected once. The sample taken for sequencing was PBMCs. V usage is TRBV5-1 and J usage is TRBJ1-3; 8 nucleotides agree with TRBD1. This clonotype was sampled from a woman aged 18-50 years in good health. The CDR3 reads CASSYYLGQEGLF. The CDR3 DNA sequence: TGCGCCAGCAGCTACTACTTGGGACAGGAGGGACTCTTT.